These T cell receptor beta chains were read from a single sample in a study of T cell responses to AZD1222 COVID-19 vaccine. Profiled with immunoSEQ multiplex PCR; TCRdb holds only in-frame clones, not every one. The repertoire holds under 150,000 clones, with about 90% as singletons. The source was peripheral blood, collected on day 0 of MenACWY control vaccination. These TCRs come from an adult in good health. CDR3s include the opening cysteine and the closing phenylalanine or tryptophan. The D gene is left open where the match is weak.

d_gene: .; j_gene: TRBJ1-6; v_gene: TRBV3-1/TRBV3-2; CDR3aa: CASSQYGGVGNSPLHF
d_gene: .; j_gene: TRBJ1-1; v_gene: TRBV7-2; CDR3aa: CASSLGSGAGNTEAFF
d_gene: .; j_gene: TRBJ1-1; v_gene: TRBV12-3/TRBV12-4; CDR3aa: CASSLGENTEAFF
d_gene: TRBD1; j_gene: TRBJ1-6; v_gene: TRBV7-9; CDR3aa: CASSTGDSPLHF
d_gene: .; j_gene: TRBJ2-5; v_gene: TRBV7-3; CDR3aa: CASSPAGALGETQYF
d_gene: .; j_gene: TRBJ1-1; v_gene: TRBV5-1; CDR3aa: CASSLGDSLRNTEAFF
d_gene: .; j_gene: TRBJ1-3; v_gene: TRBV2; CDR3aa: CASSEAQGLGNTIYF
d_gene: .; j_gene: TRBJ1-1; v_gene: TRBV10-3; CDR3aa: CASHDRRMNTEAFF
d_gene: .; j_gene: TRBJ1-4; v_gene: TRBV4-1; CDR3aa: CASSQDGRGRGGEKLFF
d_gene: TRBD2; j_gene: TRBJ2-7; v_gene: TRBV6-2/TRBV6-3; CDR3aa: CASSYEMLAVLSYEQYF
d_gene: TRBD1; j_gene: TRBJ2-6; v_gene: TRBV19; CDR3aa: CASSRRGQGGASGANVLTF
d_gene: TRBD2; j_gene: TRBJ2-3; v_gene: TRBV11-3; CDR3aa: CASSLGGLAGSRTDTQYF
d_gene: TRBD1; j_gene: TRBJ2-4; v_gene: TRBV6-5; CDR3aa: CASSLRGTRSIQYF
d_gene: .; j_gene: TRBJ1-1; v_gene: TRBV7-8; CDR3aa: CASSLAGQNTEAFF
d_gene: TRBD1; j_gene: TRBJ1-3; v_gene: TRBV7-9; CDR3aa: CASSLGTGSDPSGNTIYF
d_gene: .; j_gene: TRBJ2-1; v_gene: TRBV19; CDR3aa: CASLSMVNNEQFF
d_gene: .; j_gene: TRBJ2-7; v_gene: TRBV3-1/TRBV3-2; CDR3aa: CASSQVYSSYEQYF
d_gene: .; j_gene: TRBJ1-4; v_gene: TRBV6-6; CDR3aa: CASRNRDGHEKLFF
d_gene: .; j_gene: TRBJ1-4; v_gene: TRBV28; CDR3aa: CASSLSPRGDPNEKLFF
d_gene: TRBD1; j_gene: TRBJ2-1; v_gene: TRBV6-5; CDR3aa: CASSYIGRGYNEQFF
d_gene: .; j_gene: TRBJ2-7; v_gene: TRBV9; CDR3aa: CASSLRDFSPYEQYF
d_gene: .; j_gene: TRBJ1-3; v_gene: TRBV6-5; CDR3aa: CASSYDRHSGNTIYF
d_gene: .; j_gene: TRBJ2-6; v_gene: TRBV9; CDR3aa: CASSVETPLSSGANVLTF
d_gene: TRBD2; j_gene: TRBJ2-7; v_gene: TRBV7-2; CDR3aa: CASSPSSGTSSYEQYF
d_gene: TRBD2; j_gene: TRBJ2-1; v_gene: TRBV27; CDR3aa: CASSLTSGFAYNEQFF
d_gene: TRBD1; j_gene: TRBJ2-7; v_gene: TRBV4-2; CDR3aa: CASSQVTGASYEQYF
d_gene: .; j_gene: TRBJ2-5; v_gene: TRBV7-6; CDR3aa: CASRRGGEETQYF
d_gene: .; j_gene: TRBJ1-5; v_gene: TRBV12-5; CDR3aa: CASGLVRGGFNQPQHF
d_gene: TRBD1; j_gene: TRBJ1-2; v_gene: TRBV4-1; CDR3aa: CASSPDRDYGYTF
d_gene: .; j_gene: TRBJ2-3; v_gene: TRBV7-3; CDR3aa: CASSLQGTDTQYF
d_gene: .; j_gene: TRBJ2-7; v_gene: TRBV28; CDR3aa: CASSLLGGQWQYF
d_gene: .; j_gene: TRBJ2-7; v_gene: TRBV12-2; CDR3aa: CASWQSYEQYF
d_gene: .; j_gene: TRBJ1-1; v_gene: TRBV6-4; CDR3aa: CASRPESWGTEAFF
d_gene: .; j_gene: TRBJ1-2; v_gene: TRBV28; CDR3aa: CASRRTPGQGYGYTF
d_gene: .; j_gene: TRBJ1-5; v_gene: TRBV24-1; CDR3aa: CATSDGGFNQPQHF
d_gene: .; j_gene: TRBJ1-2; v_gene: TRBV28; CDR3aa: CASSLIERRGYTF
d_gene: .; j_gene: TRBJ2-7; v_gene: TRBV30; CDR3aa: CAWSRAHEQYF
d_gene: .; j_gene: TRBJ2-2; v_gene: TRBV5-1; CDR3aa: CASSWFRVTGELFF
d_gene: TRBD2; j_gene: TRBJ2-2; v_gene: TRBV4-2; CDR3aa: CASSRRGRGLAGANGELFF
d_gene: TRBD1; j_gene: TRBJ1-1; v_gene: TRBV27; CDR3aa: CASRYTGTGLTEAFF
d_gene: TRBD2; j_gene: TRBJ2-3; v_gene: TRBV5-1; CDR3aa: CASERTGGRADTQYF
d_gene: TRBD2; j_gene: TRBJ2-3; v_gene: TRBV7-9; CDR3aa: CASSPVAGISTDTQYF
d_gene: TRBD1; j_gene: TRBJ1-5; v_gene: TRBV28; CDR3aa: CASSHYQGASKPQHF
d_gene: .; j_gene: TRBJ1-1; v_gene: TRBV28; CDR3aa: CASSIPSGSNKAFF
d_gene: .; j_gene: TRBJ2-2; v_gene: TRBV28; CDR3aa: CASTDRGGELFF
d_gene: .; j_gene: TRBJ2-7; v_gene: TRBV12-3/TRBV12-4; CDR3aa: CASSRPTYEQYF
d_gene: .; j_gene: TRBJ1-1; v_gene: TRBV14; CDR3aa: CASSEKVNTEAFF
d_gene: .; j_gene: TRBJ2-2; v_gene: TRBV3-1/TRBV3-2; CDR3aa: CASSQDAGARNTGELFF
d_gene: .; j_gene: TRBJ2-1; v_gene: TRBV11-2; CDR3aa: CASIHPRGSSSYNEQFF
d_gene: TRBD2; j_gene: TRBJ2-7; v_gene: TRBV5-1; CDR3aa: CASSSKTSGSDRQYF
d_gene: TRBD1; j_gene: TRBJ1-1; v_gene: TRBV2; CDR3aa: CASGGQGYSEAFF
d_gene: .; j_gene: TRBJ2-7; v_gene: TRBV24-1; CDR3aa: CATREQTLEQYF
d_gene: TRBD2; j_gene: TRBJ2-1; v_gene: TRBV6-1; CDR3aa: CASSARPLAGDSEQFF
d_gene: .; j_gene: TRBJ2-7; v_gene: TRBV11-2; CDR3aa: CASSLGAREQYF
d_gene: .; j_gene: TRBJ2-4; v_gene: TRBV19; CDR3aa: CASSIVSGVAKNIQYF
d_gene: TRBD2; j_gene: TRBJ2-7; v_gene: TRBV6-6; CDR3aa: CASSRGTSGTRSYEQYF
d_gene: .; j_gene: TRBJ2-1; v_gene: TRBV7-3; CDR3aa: CASSHDGGYEQFF